This T cell receptor beta chain is drawn from a study of blood T cells in healthy people across ages. Study as a whole: When template switching was applied, about one barcoded beta molecule was captured per two T cells.

A second PCR, run for roughly 7 to 11 cycles, used a sample-barcoded 5' primer plus a J-beta primer mix. Unique molecular identifiers of 12 random nucleotides labeled each cDNA. TCRdb reprocessed the 5' RACE reads via MiXCR and lists one record per CDR3 protein. This table has 500,000 to 550,000 distinct CDR3 sequences, approximately 25% appearing once. This clonotype was counted a few times. The sample was also reused in another study, on T cells of mothers and their children. That report notes: Material was donated by three healthy Caucasian mothers and their six children. The cDNA synthesis received all extracted RNA, at around 1.6 ug per 15 ul.

Sequenced material: blood. This TCR came from a boy aged 5-17 years in good health.

CDR3 loop: CASSLRASRDSNSYEQYF. The DNA of the CDR3 is TGCGCCAGCAGCCTCAGGGCTTCCCGGGACAGTAACTCCTACGAGCAGTACTTC. The rearrangement joins TRBV5-1 to TRBJ2-7, with TRBD1 matching over 7 bases. The CDR3 is made up of 18 amino acids. V trimming: 4 bases; J trimming: 0 bases; junction bases outside the gene matches: 16. The germline gives CDR1 SGHRS, CDR2 YFSETQ.